This paragraph covers one TCR beta chain sequence. The CDR3 is 15 residues long. Trimming took 6 bases from V and 4 from J, leaving 16 bases between them. The germline V gene has CDR1 MDHEN and CDR2 SYDVKM. The sample comes from a study of blood T cell repertoires in COVID-19. Study in general: The samples span acute and convalescent COVID-19 from the United States, Italy and Spain. T cells, B-cell-depleted T cells, or PBMCs supplied cDNA or gDNA.

Original handling: From reference gene primer amplification, estimates of nucleated cell counts were derived. Repertoires were generated with immunoSEQ multiplex PCR, while TCRdb's copy carries only in-frame clones and drops some. V and J calls and clone size are copied from that table; D and trimming were computed from the DNA. The data show some 200,000 clones, with about 84% seen just once and 9.5% to 15% held by the top ten. The sequencing input was peripheral blood. The chain recombines TRBV28 with TRBJ2-1, with a possible D match to TRBD1 (5 bases). The source of this sequence is a human donor in a cohort sampled during active COVID-19. CDR3 bases: TGTGCCAGCAGCCCACGTGACAGTCCTTACAATGAGCAGTTCTTC. Its translation is CASSPRDSPYNEQFF.